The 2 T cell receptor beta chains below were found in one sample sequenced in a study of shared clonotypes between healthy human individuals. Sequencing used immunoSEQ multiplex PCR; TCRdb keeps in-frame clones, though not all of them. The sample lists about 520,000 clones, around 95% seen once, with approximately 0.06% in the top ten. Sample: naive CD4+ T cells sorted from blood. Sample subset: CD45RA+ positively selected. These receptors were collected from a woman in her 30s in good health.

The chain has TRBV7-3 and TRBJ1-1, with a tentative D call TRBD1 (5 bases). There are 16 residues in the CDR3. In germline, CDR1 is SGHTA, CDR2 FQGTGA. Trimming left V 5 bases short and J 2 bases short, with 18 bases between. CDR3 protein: CASSQGGFDSNTEAFF. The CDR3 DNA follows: TGTGCCAGCAGCCAAGGAGGTTTCGACAGTAACACTGAAGCTTTCTTT.

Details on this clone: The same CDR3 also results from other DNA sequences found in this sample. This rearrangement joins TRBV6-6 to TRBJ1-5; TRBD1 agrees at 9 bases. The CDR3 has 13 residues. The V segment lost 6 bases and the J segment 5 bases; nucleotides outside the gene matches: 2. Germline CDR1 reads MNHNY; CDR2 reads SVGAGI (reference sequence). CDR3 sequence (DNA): TGTGCCAGCAGAGGACAGGGGTATCAGCCCCAGCATTTT. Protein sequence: CASRGQGYQPQHF.